A single T cell receptor (beta chain) is shown here with its context. The data originate from a study of blood T cells in healthy people across ages. Alongside a J-beta primer mix, a sample-barcoded 5' primer served in a second PCR lasting roughly 7 to 12 cycles. TCRdb called the 5' RACE reads again in MiXCR, with one record for every CDR3 protein. Of over 1.5 million distinct CDR3 sequences listed, about 50% are singletons. Sequenced: blood. This sequence originates from a woman aged 40 to 55 in good health.

This CDR3 is CASSPRGGEEKLFF. DNA for the CDR3: TGTGCCAGCAGTCCCCGGGGGGGTGAAGAAAAACTGTTTTTT. The chain couples TRBV12-3 or TRBV12-4 to TRBJ1-4; a weak D match, TRBD1 (5 bases). This CDR3 has 14 residues. Trimming took off 5 bases at V and 8 bases at J, with 15 bases between the two ends.